This TCR beta chain was sequenced during a study of shared clonotypes between healthy human individuals. With 0 bases removed from V and 4 bases from J, the gap between germline ends came to 19 bases. This CDR3 contains 17 residues. Germline CDR1 SGDLS, CDR2 YYNGEE. Method: immunoSEQ multiplex PCR; TCRdb's copy keeps in-frame clones and lacks some. This table has about 2.1 million clones, 93% appearing once. Terminally differentiated effector memory CD45RA+ cells were excluded from the naive CD8 cells, which were CD45RO-negative and positively selected for CCR7. The receptor comes from a young man in good health. Some clones in this sample may be carry-over from other donors' samples. Sequences were obtained from naive CD8+ T cells from PBMCs. The genes are TRBV9 and TRBJ1-2, with D unresolved. This CDR3 is CASSVGVSGPLPYGYTF. CDR3 nucleotide sequence: TGTGCCAGCAGCGTAGGGGTCTCGGGTCCCCTCCCCTATGGCTACACCTTC.